This TCR beta chain was documented in a study of blood T cell repertoires in COVID-19. Some clones are missing from TCRdb's copy, which holds only in-frame ones; the method was immunoSEQ multiplex PCR. This sample yields approximately 300,000 clones, of which less than 85% are seen a single time; around 2% belongs to the top ten. Exposed volunteers were people who met a COVID-19 case within 2 weeks before study entry. The CDR3 loop spans 15 amino acids. Per the germline V gene, CDR1 is MNHEY and CDR2 is SVGEGT. V was cut by 6 bases and J by 7 bases, with 19 bases left in between. The receptor comes from a woman under 40 who had been exposed to COVID-19. The chain couples TRBV6-2 or TRBV6-3 to TRBJ1-5; possible D gene TRBD1, 6 bases. Input material: PBMCs or T cells enriched from blood (not recorded which). This CDR3 is CASSRTQGLSQPQHF. CDR3 coding DNA: TGTGCCAGCAGCCGGACGCAGGGGCTTAGCCAGCCCCAGCATTTT.